This T cell receptor (beta chain) is from a study of shared clonotypes between healthy human individuals. Whole-study findings and limits: The study's rarefaction showed incomplete sorted-subset sequencing despite large depth.

For this clone: The antigen remains unidentified.

The CDR3 is 12 residues long. With 8 bases clipped from V and 6 bases from J, the junction kept 7 bases outside the gene matches. Germline CDR1 is GTSNPN and CDR2 is SVGIG (reference sequence). Sequencing was performed with immunoSEQ multiplex PCR; in TCRdb, only in-frame clones are kept and a portion is missing. This sample has over a million clones, with around 82% found just once. The chain couples TRBV30 to TRBJ2-7; TRBD1 matches 10 bases. The TCR sequence derives from a young man in good health. Some clones in this sample may be carry-over from other donors' samples. Sequences were obtained from memory CD4+ T cells from PBMCs. The subset was: CD45RA-negative fraction. The CDR3 sequence: CALGQGRGEQYF. Written as DNA, the CDR3 is TGTGCCCTGGGACAGGGGAGGGGCGAGCAGTACTTC.